Listed below are T cell receptor beta chains from one sample, sequenced in a study of cytomegalovirus exposure and HLA in healthy donors. TCRdb's table, derived via immunoSEQ multiplex PCR, lists solely in-frame clones and lacks some. The sample shows about 140,000 clones, roughly nine tenths of them seen only once. Sequencing was performed on PBMCs. These receptor sequences come from a man between 18 and 29 years old in good health and CMV-seronegative. Each CDR3 is given with its conserved first and last residue. The order of the fields is V gene, CDR3 length, J gene, CDR3 protein.

TRBV4-1	14	TRBJ2-7	CASSPGQGEYEQYF
TRBV6-6	12	TRBJ2-5	CASNTRGQTQYF
TRBV14	18	TRBJ2-5	CASSQDGFLGSIQETQYF
TRBV9	16	TRBJ2-1	CASSVGTLAGWNEQFF
TRBV27	16	TRBJ2-1	CASTESGREPVNEQFF
TRBV7-2	14	TRBJ2-1	CASRGRGGYNEQFF
TRBV7-9	16	TRBJ2-2	CASSLQGAGNTGELFF
TRBV6-1	14	TRBJ2-2	CASRSGSNTGELFF
TRBV13	14	TRBJ1-5	CASRLSGGNQPQHF
TRBV6-1	14	TRBJ1-4	CASRKPAQSGKLFF
TRBV5-1	15	TRBJ1-2	CASSDAGTGDLGYTF
TRBV29-1	14	TRBJ1-2	CSAEGRGRDYGYTF
TRBV27	13	TRBJ1-1	CASSLGQNTEAFF
TRBV6-1	15	TRBJ2-7	CASSRRQGAIYEQYF
TRBV7-9	14	TRBJ1-5	CASTYGGDNQPQHF
TRBV5-1	15	TRBJ2-3	CASSRMSGVTDTQYF
TRBV4-1	17	TRBJ2-5	CASSQEGLGGIQETQYF
TRBV2	19	TRBJ2-1	CASSEARGWRGRPHNEQFF
TRBV27	14	TRBJ2-1	CASSPTSSYNEQFF
TRBV6-4	15	TRBJ2-1	CASSPTSGTRNEQFF
TRBV18	15	TRBJ2-1	CASSPGTGDYNEQFF
TRBV5-6	15	TRBJ2-7	CASSPGGRSSYEQYF
TRBV7-6	14	TRBJ2-3	CASSQRGAWDTQYF
TRBV29-1	15	TRBJ2-3	CSVEGRSGVTDTQYF
TRBV29-1	14	TRBJ2-1	CSVDGLAGWDEQFF
TRBV11-2	16	TRBJ2-1	CASSLVAGSSYNEQFF
TRBV6-5	15	TRBJ2-7	CASADPGTGTYEQYF
TRBV7-9	16	TRBJ2-3	CASSLRWGGETDTQYF
TRBV4-2	14	TRBJ1-5	CASSQDRTYQPQHF
TRBV2	13	TRBJ2-2	CASQRPGTGELFF
TRBV9	17	TRBJ1-5	CASSPGQGDHSNQPQHF
TRBV2	12	TRBJ1-3	CASRTGGNTIYF
TRBV29-1	12	TRBJ2-2	CSVVANAEELFF
TRBV10-1	16	TRBJ2-7	CASSPAEGQGAREQYF
TRBV5-1	15	TRBJ1-4	CASSSSGATNEKLFF
TRBV5-4	15	TRBJ2-2	CASSLSSGFPGELFF
TRBV19	15	TRBJ2-6	CASSVTGAGANVLTF
TRBV28	14	TRBJ2-7	CASSLQGSSYEQYF
TRBV18	11	TRBJ2-5	CASSTQETQYF
TRBV7-2	16	TRBJ2-3	CASSFGTSGLGNTQYF
TRBV2	15	TRBJ1-5	CASRVSRVDNQPQHF
TRBV25-1	11	TRBJ1-1	CATGRGAEAFF
TRBV15	14	TRBJ2-1	CATSGGGRYNEQFF
TRBV21-1	17	TRBJ2-5	CASNLNWAPIRGETQYF
TRBV4-1	17	TRBJ2-4	CASSPREREVAKNIQYF
TRBV6-5	14	TRBJ1-6	CASSTGQAGSPLHF
TRBV7-9	12	TRBJ2-1	CASSGRQGWEFF
TRBV7-2	17	TRBJ2-1	CASSFRGLLAVPNEQFF
TRBV7-9	15	TRBJ1-2	CASSLARGGSYGYTF
TRBV6-6	16	TRBJ1-2	CASSYSLDTTDYGYTF
TRBV28	14	TRBJ2-7	CASVRAGTSYEQYF
TRBV11-3	15	TRBJ2-5	CASSKSGQPEETQYF
TRBV19	13	TRBJ2-7	CASTNRDRLEQYF
TRBV5-4	17	TRBJ2-7	CASSPGLAGGGVYEQYF
TRBV4-1	16	TRBJ2-2	CASSKLDMGFTGELFF
TRBV6-1	15	TRBJ1-4	CASSYSGLLNEKLFF
TRBV19	15	TRBJ1-1	CASSILPGRGTEAFF
TRBV5-8	13	TRBJ2-1	CASGSGGAGEQFF
TRBV12-5	12	TRBJ1-6	CASGSGGGPLHF
TRBV6-1	15	TRBJ2-2	CASSGGTGDLGELFF